One and the same sample provided the 7 T cell receptor beta chains below, sequenced in a study of Graves' ophthalmopathy and Graves' hyperthyroidism. RNA transcripts were the source from which TCR beta CDR3 regions were amplified. HTBI-primed first-round RT-PCR preceded second-round multiplex PCR. TCRdb redid the calling of the multiplex PCR reads with MiXCR, one entry per CDR3 protein. The data hold roughly 300,000 distinct CDR3 sequences, with roughly 16% observed a single time. The sequenced sample was peripheral blood. Source of these receptors: an adult man with Graves' ophthalmopathy.

This chain joins TRBV11-2 and TRBJ2-5, with 8 bases aligning to TRBD2. CDR1 and CDR2 (germline): SGHAT, FQNNGV. The V gene end was trimmed by 1 base and the J gene end by 0 bases; junction bases not matched to a gene: 7. The CDR3 is made up of 17 amino acids. The CDR3 loop reads CASSLGSSGGYQETQYF. The CDR3 nucleotides read TGTGCCAGCAGCTTAGGAAGTTCGGGGGGGTACCAAGAGACCCAGTACTTC. The variable domain in full, with the rest retrieved from reference TRBV11-2 and TRBJ2-5, is EAGVAQSPRYKIIEKRQSVAFWCNPISGHATLYWYQQILGQGPKLLIQFQNNGVVDDSQLPKDRFSAERLKGVDSTLKIQPAKLEDSAVYLCASSLGSSGGYQETQYFGPGTRLLVL.

This clonotype was observed many times. This chain joins TRBV6-4 and TRBJ2-7; D may be TRBD2 (7 bases). The CDR3 totals 11 residues. CDR1 and CDR2 (germline): MRHNA, SNTAGT. Trimming stripped 7 bases from V and 13 bases from J, with 17 bases between. The CDR3 is CASTPGGTQYF. The CDR3 DNA sequence: TGTGCCAGCACCCCCGGGGGGACACAATACTTC.

The gene calls are TRBV27 and TRBJ2-5; TRBD2 agrees at 14 bases. The CDR3 is made up of 16 amino acids. The germline V gene encodes CDR1 MNHEY and CDR2 SMNVEV (reference sequence). After removal of 5 bases from V and 5 bases from J, the junction contained 7 bases not matched to a gene. The CDR3 region has the DNA TGTGCCAGCAGTCGCCCGACTAGCGGGAGGGTCGAGACCCAGTACTTC. It encodes CASSRPTSGRVETQYF.

This clonotype appeared many times. V gene TRBV28 combines with J gene TRBJ2-5; no definite D call. V was pared by 6 bases and J by 5 bases, with 22 bases between. Germline-derived CDR1 and CDR2 are MDHEN and SYDVKM. The CDR3 spans 16 residues. The CDR3 reads CASRGRLGSHRETQYF. The CDR3 nucleotides are TGTGCCAGCAGAGGAAGACTCGGAAGCCACCGGGAGACCCAGTACTTC.

This clonotype appeared a few times. This chain uses TRBV28 with TRBJ1-1; 7 nucleotides match TRBD1. Germline CDR1 reads MDHEN; CDR2 reads SYDVKM. V gave up 4 bases and J gave up 0 bases; unmatched junction bases: 8. The CDR3 spans 16 residues. CDR3 DNA: TGTGCCAGCAGTTCCCACAGGGGATCGGTGAACACTGAAGCTTTCTTT. Its protein is CASSSHRGSVNTEAFF.

This clonotype was observed many times. The chain joins TRBV6-5 to TRBJ2-5, with 9 bases matching TRBD1. Looked up from germline, CDR1 is MNHEY and CDR2 is SVGAGI. The CDR3 is made up of 15 amino acids. J gave up 5 bases and V 0 bases, and 4 bases lay outside the gene matches. Here the CDR3 DNA reads TGTGCCAGCAGTTACTCGCGGGACAGGGCTGAGACCCAGTACTTC. Its translation: CASSYSRDRAETQYF.

The chain employs TRBV6-1 and TRBJ1-2; unclear D gene. The CDR3 sequence is 14 residues long. V lost 6 bases and J 0 bases, leaving 11 bases between the germline ends. CDR1 MNHNS and CDR2 SASEGT come from the germline V gene. This chain's CDR3 is CASSTWGSNYGYTF. CDR3 sequence (DNA): TGTGCCAGCAGCACATGGGGATCTAACTATGGCTACACCTTC.